Listed here are 4 T cell receptor beta chains from one sample, sequenced in a study of tumour-infiltrating T cells in Burkitt lymphoma. Assay: immunoSEQ multiplex PCR; the TCRdb copy retains only in-frame clones and omits some. This table holds approximately 1,500 clones, approximately 17% found once. The sequencing input was tumor tissue. The receptors were gathered from a human donor with diffuse large B-cell lymphoma.

The chain joins TRBV6-6 to TRBJ1-1; possible D gene TRBD1, 6 bases. Between the trimmed V and J ends, which lost 0 bases and 0 bases, there was a span of 8 bases. This CDR3 comprises 15 residues. CDR1 and CDR2 from the germline V gene are MNHNY and SVGAGI (reference sequence). CDR3 loop: CASSYSGHLNTEAFF. The CDR3 nucleotides are TGTGCCAGCAGTTACTCGGGACACTTGAACACTGAAGCTTTCTTT.

This chain uses TRBV30 with TRBJ1-1; no clear D. Between the trimmed V and J ends, which lost 6 bases and 0 bases, there was a span of 8 bases. Germline loops: CDR1 GTSNPN, CDR2 SVGIG (reference sequence). The CDR3 covers 12 residues. The CDR3 DNA is TGTGCCTGCCGAGGGTTGAACACTGAAGCTTTCTTT. This encodes CACRGLNTEAFF.

This chain joins TRBV30 and TRBJ2-5; 11 bases fit TRBD2. Germline CDR1 is GTSNPN and CDR2 is SVGIG (reference sequence). Trimming removed 3 bases from V and 3 bases from J; junction bases left unmatched: 0. The length of the CDR3 is 13 residues. This chain's CDR3 is CAWRGLAEETQYF. The CDR3 nucleotides read TGTGCCTGGAGGGGACTAGCGGAAGAGACCCAGTACTTC.

The chain couples TRBV28 to TRBJ2-5; D gene ambiguous. The CDR3 covers 14 residues. Trimming left V 5 bases short and J 5 bases short, with 15 bases between. Per germline, CDR1 MDHEN and CDR2 SYDVKM. CDR3 loop: CASSVREPTETQYF. The CDR3 region has the DNA TGTGCCAGCAGTGTCAGAGAACCCACCGAGACCCAGTACTTC.